Listed below are T cell receptor beta chains from one sample, sequenced in a study of CD4 T cells in relation to SARS-CoV-2 and coronaviruses. Clones were read by immunoSEQ multiplex PCR, and TCRdb kept only the in-frame ones, dropping some. The sample records roughly 15,000 clones, 79% being singletons. What these receptors recognize is not known. Sample: CD4+ T cells from PBMCs, cultured in vitro. These receptor sequences come from a human donor in good health. The CDR3 runs from the conserved cysteine through the conserved F or W. The order of the fields is V gene, J gene, CDR3 length, clone size, D gene, CDR3 protein, CDR3 DNA. D genes are given only for firm matches. Clone size is not always given. Where it is, it says once, few, many or a class for expanded clones.

TRBV4-3,TRBJ1-2,15,-,-,CASSQDWGANYGYTF,TGCGCCAGCAGCCAAGACTGGGGAGCTAACTATGGCTACACCTTC
TRBV7-3,TRBJ2-6,22,-,TRBD2,CASSPRNFGREVLSSGANVLTF,TGTGCCAGCAGCCCCCGCAACTTTGGGCGGGAGGTACTGAGCTCTGGGGCCAACGTCCTGACTTTC
TRBV2,TRBJ2-5,11,-,-,CASSNVATQYF,TGTGCCAGCAGTAACGTTGCGACCCAGTACTTC
TRBV4-3,TRBJ2-3,17,few,TRBD2,CASSQDRAGGHSDTQYF,TGCGCCAGCAGCCAAGATCGAGCGGGGGGGCACTCAGATACGCAGTATTTT
TRBV19,TRBJ2-4,15,-,-,CASRERILAKNIQYF,TGTGCCAGTAGGGAGCGAATACTAGCCAAAAACATTCAGTACTTC
TRBV11-2,TRBJ2-7,15,-,-,CASSQDSRSPYEQYF,TGTGCCAGCAGCCAGGACTCCCGGAGTCCCTACGAGCAGTACTTC
TRBV6-2/TRBV6-3,TRBJ2-7,15,-,TRBD1,CASSYSDRATYEQYF,TGTGCCAGCAGTTACTCGGACAGGGCTACCTACGAGCAGTACTTC
TRBV4-1,TRBJ1-4,15,-,-,CASSQGRATNEKLFF,TGCGCCAGCAGCCAAGGTCGGGCGACTAATGAAAAACTGTTTTTT
TRBV18,TRBJ2-3,16,-,TRBD2,CASSPPLGGSTDTQYF,TGTGCCAGCTCACCCCCCTTGGGGGGGAGCACAGATACGCAGTATTTT
TRBV3-1/TRBV3-2,TRBJ2-5,12,once,-,CASSPLGETQYF,TGTGCCAGCAGCCCCCTTGGGGAGACCCAGTACTTC
TRBV7-9,TRBJ1-1,14,-,TRBD1,CASSSGTGDTEAFF,TGTGCCAGCAGCTCCGGGACAGGCGACACTGAAGCTTTCTTT
TRBV2,TRBJ2-7,15,-,TRBD2,CASSKSGAVPYEQYF,TGTGCCAGCAGTAAGAGCGGGGCCGTACCTTACGAGCAGTACTTC
TRBV7-2,TRBJ2-7,13,-,-,CASSVTTSWEQYF,TGTGCCAGCAGCGTAACCACTAGCTGGGAGCAGTACTTC
TRBV4-3,TRBJ2-2,15,-,TRBD1,CASSRDRDNTGELFF,TGCGCCAGCAGCCGAGACAGGGATAACACCGGGGAGCTGTTTTTT
TRBV4-3,TRBJ1-2,16,once,-,CASSQDWGVANYGYTF,TGCGCCAGCAGCCAAGATTGGGGCGTCGCTAACTATGGCTACACCTTC
TRBV6-1,TRBJ2-5,11,once,-,CASSEIFKQYF,TGTGCCAGCAGTGAAATATTTAAGCAGTACTTC
TRBV29-1,TRBJ2-6,14,medium-sized,-,CSVESGAGANVLTF,TGCAGCGTTGAATCAGGGGCTGGGGCCAACGTCCTGACTTTC
TRBV3-1/TRBV3-2,TRBJ1-1,17,-,-,CASSLNNGGRVGPEAFF,TGTGCCAGCAGCCTAAATAACGGTGGCAGGGTGGGGCCTGAAGCTTTCTTT
TRBV3-1/TRBV3-2,TRBJ2-3,15,-,-,CASRPLGGGTDTQYF,TGTGCCAGCAGACCCCTCGGGGGAGGTACAGATACGCAGTATTTT
TRBV6-5,TRBJ1-1,14,few,-,CASRKVNYYTEAFF,TGTGCCAGCAGAAAGGTTAATTATTACACTGAAGCTTTCTTT
TRBV25-1,TRBJ1-2,14,-,TRBD1,CASTGTGAGYGYTF,TGTGCCAGCACAGGGACAGGGGCAGGGTATGGCTACACCTTC
TRBV5-1,TRBJ2-3,14,-,TRBD2,CASRLAGGADTQYF,TGCGCCAGCAGATTAGCGGGGGGGGCAGATACGCAGTATTTT
TRBV2,TRBJ1-1,14,-,-,CASRQVFMNTEAFF,TGTGCCAGCAGGCAGGTCTTCATGAACACTGAAGCTTTCTTT
TRBV4-3,TRBJ2-5,15,-,TRBD2,CASSPTAGVSETQYF,TGCGCCAGCAGCCCAACAGCGGGAGTTTCGGAGACCCAGTACTTC
TRBV7-2,TRBJ2-1,11,-,-,CASSLFNEQFF,TGTGCCAGCAGCTTATTCAATGAGCAGTTCTTC
TRBV5-1,TRBJ2-7,17,-,TRBD2,CASSLESRGGSFNEQYF,TGCGCCAGCAGCTTGGAGTCGAGGGGCGGGAGCTTCAACGAGCAGTACTTC
TRBV19,TRBJ2-2,13,-,-,CASSPTGPGELFF,TGTGCCAGTAGCCCGACAGGTCCCGGGGAGCTGTTTTTT
TRBV4-3,TRBJ2-2,16,few,-,CASSHLGQLTTGELFF,TGCGCCAGCAGCCACCTTGGACAGCTTACCACCGGGGAGCTGTTTTTT
TRBV25-1,TRBJ2-2,15,-,-,CASSRSGGGTGELFF,TGTGCCAGCAGCCGTAGCGGCGGAGGCACCGGGGAGCTGTTTTTT
TRBV7-9,TRBJ2-7,12,few,TRBD2,CAGSGRYGEQYF,TGTGCCGGTAGCGGGAGGTATGGCGAGCAGTACTTC
TRBV6-5,TRBJ2-2,13,-,-,CASRTGNTGELFF,TGTGCCAGCAGGACAGGGAACACCGGGGAGCTGTTTTTT
TRBV30,TRBJ2-7,14,few,TRBD2,CAWSVPWLAGQLYF,TGTGCCTGGAGTGTACCGTGGCTAGCGGGCCAGCTGTACTTC
TRBV18,TRBJ2-2,16,-,-,CASSSNTGTHPGELFF,TGTGCCAGCTCATCAAATACAGGGACTCATCCCGGGGAGCTGTTTTTT
TRBV2,TRBJ1-1,16,-,TRBD1,CASSGQGASMNTEAFF,TGTGCCAGCAGTGGCCAGGGGGCTAGTATGAACACTGAAGCTTTCTTT
TRBV7-9,TRBJ2-1,14,-,-,CASSSGFGGDEQFF,TGTGCCAGCAGCTCCGGTTTTGGAGGCGATGAGCAGTTCTTC
TRBV4-3,TRBJ2-5,14,-,-,CASSQVVRQETQYF,TGCGCCAGCAGCCAAGTGGTTCGCCAAGAGACCCAGTACTTC
TRBV7-6,TRBJ2-1,15,-,TRBD1,CASSSGQDLFNEQFF,TGTGCCAGCAGCTCCGGACAGGACTTGTTCAATGAGCAGTTCTTC
TRBV6-4,TRBJ2-3,15,once,TRBD2,CASSDAASGANTQYF,TGTGCCAGCAGTGACGCTGCTAGCGGCGCCAATACGCAGTATTTT
TRBV7-2,TRBJ1-5,13,-,-,CASSPQVGQPQHF,TGTGCCAGCAGCCCCCAGGTGGGGCAGCCCCAGCATTTT
TRBV7-2,TRBJ2-1,14,-,-,CASSPVVVGNEQFF,TGTGCCAGCAGCCCAGTAGTAGTTGGCAATGAGCAGTTCTTC
TRBV7-3,TRBJ2-1,15,-,TRBD2,CASSLGGRGVNEQFF,TGTGCCAGCAGCTTAGGCGGGAGGGGTGTCAATGAGCAGTTCTTC
TRBV2,TRBJ2-3,21,-,TRBD2,CASSEARERGTLWGLTDTQYF,TGTGCCAGCAGTGAAGCGCGAGAGCGGGGGACGCTTTGGGGACTTACGGATACGCAGTATTTT
TRBV4-2,TRBJ2-6,18,-,-,CASSQGGRLSSGANVLTF,TGTGCCAGCAGCCAAGGGGGCCGCTTGAGCTCTGGGGCCAACGTCCTGACTTTC
TRBV5-1,TRBJ2-5,17,-,TRBD2,CASSLALAGAIQETQYF,TGCGCCAGCAGCCTGGCGCTGGCGGGAGCTATCCAAGAGACCCAGTACTTC
TRBV28,TRBJ1-1,17,-,-,CASSTGGLGSGNTEAFF,TGTGCCAGCAGCACGGGAGGGCTGGGGTCGGGGAACACTGAAGCTTTCTTT
TRBV11-2,TRBJ2-7,12,-,-,CASSLKPYEQYF,TGTGCCAGCAGCTTAAAACCTTACGAGCAGTACTTC
TRBV4-3,TRBJ1-5,13,-,-,CASSPQEGQPQHF,TGCGCCAGCAGCCCCCAGGAGGGCCAGCCCCAGCATTTT
TRBV29-1,TRBJ2-2,16,-,-,CSAAQSNLGMAGELFF,TGCAGCGCGGCACAGAGTAACCTTGGGATGGCCGGGGAGCTGTTTTTT
TRBV9,TRBJ1-4,16,-,-,CASSVAGGTANEKLFF,TGTGCCAGCAGCGTAGCCGGGGGAACGGCTAATGAAAAACTGTTTTTT
TRBV7-8,TRBJ1-3,14,-,-,CASSFAGLGNTIYF,TGTGCCAGCAGCTTCGCTGGCCTTGGAAACACCATATATTTT
TRBV18,TRBJ1-5,14,-,TRBD1,CASSPGQSNQPQHF,TGTGCCAGCTCACCGGGACAGAGCAATCAGCCCCAGCATTTT
TRBV5-1,TRBJ2-7,13,-,-,CASSPADSYEQYF,TGCGCCAGCAGCCCAGCGGATTCCTACGAGCAGTACTTC
TRBV18,TRBJ1-2,14,-,-,CASSPPSQRGGYTF,TGTGCCAGCTCACCACCGAGCCAGCGGGGTGGCTACACCTTC
TRBV5-1,TRBJ2-1,16,-,-,CASSLGTSGIYNEQFF,TGCGCCAGCAGCTTGGGTACCTCGGGGATCTACAATGAGCAGTTCTTC